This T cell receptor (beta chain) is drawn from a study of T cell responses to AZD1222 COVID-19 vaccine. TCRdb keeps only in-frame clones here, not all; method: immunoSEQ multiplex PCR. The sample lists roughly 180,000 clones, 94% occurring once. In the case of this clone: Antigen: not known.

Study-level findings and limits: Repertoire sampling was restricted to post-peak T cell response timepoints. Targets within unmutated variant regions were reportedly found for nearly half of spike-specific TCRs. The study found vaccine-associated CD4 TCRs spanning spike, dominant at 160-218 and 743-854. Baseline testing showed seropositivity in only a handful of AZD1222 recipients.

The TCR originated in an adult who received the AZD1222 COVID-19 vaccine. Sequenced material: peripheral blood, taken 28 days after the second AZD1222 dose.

CDR3 bases: TGCAGTGCTAGTAAGGGCAAACAGGGCTATGGCTACACCTTC. Translation gives CSASKGKQGYGYTF. The chain couples TRBV20-1 to TRBJ1-2, with D perhaps TRBD1 (6 bases). CDR3 length equals 14 residues. CDR1 DFQATT and CDR2 SNEGSKA come from the germline V gene (reference sequence). Trimming removed 3 bases from V and 4 bases from J, with 15 bases in between.